The T cell receptor (beta chain) under discussion was sequenced for a study of blood T cells in healthy people across ages. Germline V CDR1 and CDR2: DFQATT, SNEGSKA (reference sequence). This CDR3 spans 15 amino acids. As for this clonotype: Its antigen is undetermined. Compared with germline, one end of the junction differs, possibly owing to a read error.

Combining a sample-barcoded 5' primer with a J-beta primer mix, a second PCR ran for 7 to 11 cycles. TCRdb re-derived calls from the 5' RACE reads in MiXCR, one entry per CDR3 protein. The sample yields hundreds of thousands of distinct CDR3 sequences, roughly 58% seen once. The total RNA that was extracted per sample amounted to at least 5.5 micrograms. Findings and caveats of the study: Measured against age, TCR beta diversity per million T cells decreased in a roughly linear manner.

The sequence was obtained from a man aged 60 to 75 in good health. The chain couples TRBV20-1 to TRBJ2-1; TRBD2 aligns across 8 bases. The sample was blood. The CDR3: CSASGGPSSYNERFF. The CDR3 DNA reads TGCAGTGCTTCGGGGGGGCCGAGCTCCTACAATGAGCGGTTCTTC.